This passage covers 13 T cell receptor beta chains from one sample sequenced in a study of T cell repertoires in ileal Crohn's disease. Some clones are missing from TCRdb's copy, which holds only in-frame ones; the method was immunoSEQ multiplex PCR. The sample lists several thousand clones; roughly four fifths were seen once. The material sequenced was ileal tissue. The receptors shown here come from an adult with Crohn's disease.

In its sample, this clone was seen a few times. V and J are TRBV7-9 and TRBJ2-2, with 10 bases identical to TRBD2. V shed 2 bases, J shed 5 bases, and the junction held 8 bases outside the gene matches. The CDR3 contains 17 residues. Germline-derived CDR1 and CDR2 are SEHNR and FQNEAQ (reference sequence). The CDR3 DNA follows: TGTGCCAGCAGCTTAATAACAGCGGGAGGGCTTACCGGGGAGCTGTTTTTT. Translated, it gives CASSLITAGGLTGELFF.

The rearrangement links TRBV10-3 to TRBJ1-3; the D is unclear. CDR1 and CDR2 from the germline V gene are ENHRY and SYGVKD. Trimming stripped 4 bases from V and 0 bases from J, with 13 bases between. CDR3 length: 16 amino acids. CDR3 residues: CAISGGVTFSGNTIYF. For the CDR3, the DNA is TGTGCCATCAGTGGGGGAGTCACCTTCTCTGGAAACACCATATATTTT.

The chain uses TRBV11-2 and TRBJ2-7, with TRBD2 matching over 10 bases. This CDR3 is 15 amino acids long. V shed 3 bases, J shed 4 bases, and the junction held 6 bases outside the gene matches. Germline V gives CDR1 SGHAT, CDR2 FQNNGV. The chain's CDR3 is CASSFIDSGGYEQYV. CDR3 bases: TGTGCCAGCAGCTTCATTGATAGCGGGGGGTACGAGCAGTACGTC.

This clone was counted a few times. The V and J genes are TRBV6-5 and TRBJ2-4; 7 bases agree with TRBD2. The germline gives CDR1 MNHEY, CDR2 SVGAGI. CDR3 length: 11 amino acids. The ends lost 6 bases at V and 8 bases at J; junction bases unmatched: 1. The CDR3 protein is CASRGGYIQYF. CDR3 DNA: TGTGCCAGCAGGGGAGGGTACATTCAGTACTTC.

V gene TRBV9 combines with J gene TRBJ2-2, with D uncertain. Germline CDR1 and CDR2: SGDLS and YYNGEE. The CDR3 consists of 15 residues. V lost 0 bases and J lost 7, with 13 bases in between. The CDR3 nucleotides read TGTGCCAGCAGCGTAGGTGGTGCCCGAGTCGGGGAGCTGTTTTTT. Translation: CASSVGGARVGELFF.

V gene TRBV5-6 combines with J gene TRBJ2-7, with a possible D match to TRBD1 (6 bases). Trimming removed 0 bases at V and 2 bases at J, with 12 bases between. The length of the CDR3 is 15 residues. The germline CDR1 and CDR2 sequences are SGHDT and YYEEEE. DNA for the CDR3: TGTGCCAGCAGCTTGGGGCCAGGGGTAGCCTACGAGCAGTACTTC. Its translation is CASSLGPGVAYEQYF.

This chain joins TRBV7-2 and TRBJ2-4; 9 nucleotides agree with TRBD1. J lost 1 base, V lost 2 bases, and 3 bases had no gene match. Germline assignment: CDR1 SGHTA and CDR2 FQGNSA. This CDR3 has 16 residues. The CDR3 DNA reads as TGTGCCAGCAGCTTAAGGACAGGGGTCGCCAAAAACATTCAGTACTTC. Amino acid sequence: CASSLRTGVAKNIQYF.

In its sample, this clone was seen once. In the same sample, other DNA sequences code for this CDR3. The J gene is TRBJ2-7, the V gene TRBV18; possibly TRBD2 for D (6 bases). With 3 bases removed from V and 7 bases from J, the gap between germline ends came to 10 bases. Germline assignment: CDR1 KGHSH and CDR2 LQKENI. The CDR3 is 12 residues long. The CDR3 loop reads CASSPADYEQYF. CDR3 bases: TGTGCCAGCTCACCGGCGGACTATGAGCAGTACTTC.

This chain links TRBV18 with TRBJ2-5, with TRBD1 as a possible D gene (5 bases). V was clipped by 3 bases and J by 2 bases, with 16 bases between them. CDR3 length: 16 residues. Germline CDR1 is KGHSH and CDR2 is LQKENI. The CDR3 coding sequence is TGTGCCAGCTCACCGCGGCAGGGAAGAGGTCAAGAGACCCAGTACTTC. Protein sequence: CASSPRQGRGQETQYF.

The V call is TRBV7-2, the J call TRBJ2-2, with D possibly TRBD1 on 6 matching bases. The germline V gene encodes CDR1 SGHTA and CDR2 FQGNSA. The germline V and J ends were trimmed by 5 bases and 6 bases, with 13 bases remaining between them. CDR3 size: 14 residues. The CDR3 sequence is CASSTWTVPGELFF. The CDR3, as DNA: TGTGCCAGCAGCACATGGACAGTCCCCGGGGAGCTGTTTTTT.

The chain combines TRBV19 with TRBJ1-1; tentatively, D is TRBD1 (6 bases). CDR1 is LNHDA, CDR2 SQIVND, per germline (reference sequence). There are 14 residues in the CDR3. The ends were cut back, 5 bases at V and 4 bases at J, with 14 bases in the middle. This CDR3 reads CASSPQGGGTEAFF. As DNA, the CDR3 is TGTGCCAGTAGTCCACAGGGCGGGGGCACTGAAGCTTTCTTT.

The V call is TRBV4-3, the J call TRBJ2-4; 7 nucleotides match TRBD1. The length of the CDR3 is 15 residues. J was trimmed by 4 bases and V by 0 bases; bases with no gene match: 3. The germline V gene encodes CDR1 LGHNA and CDR2 YSLEER. This chain's CDR3 is CASSQDRGQKNIQYF. The DNA of the CDR3 is TGCGCCAGCAGCCAAGATAGGGGACAGAAAAACATTCAGTACTTC.

The chain uses TRBV10-3 and TRBJ1-5, with D unresolved. The CDR3 length is 15 residues. V lost 2 bases, J lost 4 bases, and 12 bases lay in between. The V gene's germline CDR1 is ENHRY and CDR2 SYGVKD. CDR3 coding DNA: TGTGCCATCAGTGAGGGGCAAGGTGGGAATCAGCCCCAGCATTTT. Amino acid sequence: CAISEGQGGNQPQHF.